This TCR beta chain was recorded in a study of shared clonotypes between healthy human individuals. Study as a whole: The cohort comprised a couple of women and a few men. Their ages spanned 18 to 49 years.

In the original workflow: ImmunoSEQ sequences covered only the junction and lacked quality scores; filtering therefore differed. Only in-frame clones appear in the TCRdb table, and some are missing; sequencing was by immunoSEQ multiplex PCR. The DNA was the basis for D and trimming; V, J and clone size are from that table. The sample lists roughly 490,000 clones, 70% to 80% seen once, with more than 10% in the top ten. Unsorted material relied on tens of millions of PBMCs as the source of genomic DNA. Germline V gene lookup returns CDR1 SGHTA and CDR2 FQGNSA. The CDR3 contains 14 residues. The ends were cut back, 3 bases at V and 1 base at J, with 9 bases in the middle.

The clonotype comes from a woman aged 40 to 49 in good health. Some clones in this sample may be carry-over from other donors' samples. This chain uses TRBV7-2 with TRBJ1-1; D gene unclear. Sequencing was done on a sample of PBMCs. CDR3 bases: TGTGCCAGCAGCTTTATGCAGGCGAACACTGAAGCTTTCTTT. Translating it yields CASSFMQANTEAFF.